The T cell receptor (beta chain) under discussion was sequenced for a study of T cell clones after liver transplantation. Turning to the study itself: Without induction therapy, subjects received standard immunosuppression until 12-24 months post-transplant.

The V end was cut by 3 bases, the J end by 11 bases, with 13 bases between. The CDR3 consists of 13 residues. CDR1 is LNHDA, CDR2 SQIVND, per germline (reference sequence). Measured with immunoSEQ multiplex PCR; TCRdb has only the in-frame clones, and not every one. The repertoire holds about 76,000 clones, with less than 90% as singletons. This TCR derives from a human patient who received a liver transplant. Some of the T cells might come from the graft donor. The chain joins TRBV19 to TRBJ1-4; tentative D call: TRBD1 (6 bases). This material consisted of CD4+ T cells from blood, taken at the 22-month timepoint. The CDR3 DNA reads TGTGCCAGTAGTATGTACAGGGACGGGAAACTGTTTTTT. Its protein product is CASSMYRDGKLFF.